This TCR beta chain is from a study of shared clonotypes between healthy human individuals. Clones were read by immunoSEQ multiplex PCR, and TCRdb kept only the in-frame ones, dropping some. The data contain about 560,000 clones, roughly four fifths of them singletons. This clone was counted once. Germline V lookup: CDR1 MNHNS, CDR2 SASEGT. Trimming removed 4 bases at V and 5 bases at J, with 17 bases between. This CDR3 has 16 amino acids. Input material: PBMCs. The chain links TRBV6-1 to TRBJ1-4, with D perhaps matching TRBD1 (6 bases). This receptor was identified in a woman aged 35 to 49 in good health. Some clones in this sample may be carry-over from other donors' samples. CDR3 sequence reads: CASSGGRGSINEKLFF. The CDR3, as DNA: TGTGCCAGCAGTGGCGGCAGGGGTTCAATCAATGAAAAACTGTTTTTT.